The 19 T cell receptor beta chains below all came from one sample that was sequenced in a study of T cell responses to AZD1222 COVID-19 vaccine. TCRdb keeps only in-frame clones here, not all; method: immunoSEQ multiplex PCR. The sample contains 150,000 or so clones, about 91% of which appear only once. Here the sequenced sample was peripheral blood, taken on day 0 of MenACWY control vaccination. Receptor source: an adult in good health.

V is TRBV7-2 and J is TRBJ1-2; tentative D call: TRBD1 (5 bases). This CDR3 region has 15 residues. Trimming pared 5 bases from V and 4 bases from J, leaving 17 bases between. CDR1 SGHTA and CDR2 FQGNSA come from the germline V gene. The CDR3 nucleotides are TGTGCCAGCAGCCCGCAATTAGGGACGGCCTATGGCTACACCTTC. It yields the protein CASSPQLGTAYGYTF. Filled out from reference TRBV7-2 and TRBJ1-2, the complete variable domain reads GAGVSQSPSNKVTEKGKDVELRCDPISGHTALYWYRQSLGQGLEFLIYFQGNSAPDKSGLPSDRFSAERTGGSVSTLTIQRTQQEDSAVYLCASSPQLGTAYGYTFGSGTRLTVV.

V and J are TRBV5-6 and TRBJ1-2; D call uncertain. V lost 1 base, J lost 7 bases, and 17 bases lay in between. This CDR3 has 15 residues. Germline lookup yields CDR1 SGHDT and CDR2 YYEEEE. This chain's CDR3 is CASSLNSQYNTGYTF. CDR3 coding DNA: TGTGCCAGCAGCTTGAACAGCCAATATAATACTGGCTACACCTTC.

The V and J genes are TRBV7-9 and TRBJ2-3; D may be TRBD1 (5 bases). From germline, CDR1 is SEHNR and CDR2 FQNEAQ (reference sequence). This CDR3 has 14 residues. V was clipped by 8 bases and J by 2 bases, with 14 bases between them. CDR3 loop: CASGAASNTDTQYF. The CDR3 nucleotides are TGTGCCAGCGGGGCAGCCAGCAACACAGATACGCAGTATTTT.

This clone was seen more than once but under ten times. The V call is TRBV2, the J call TRBJ1-2; TRBD1 might be the D (6 bases). Germline V gene lookup returns CDR1 SNHLY and CDR2 FYNNEI. The CDR3 spans 14 residues. Trimming cost V 7 bases and J 4 bases, with 16 bases left between them. CDR3 protein: CASTPLGQSYGYTF. CDR3 bases: TGTGCCAGCACCCCCCTAGGACAGAGCTATGGCTACACCTTC.

This clone was recorded at least ten times. This chain uses TRBV7-3 with TRBJ2-2; D gene uncertain. Germline values: CDR1 SGHTA, CDR2 FQGTGA. The CDR3 spans 13 residues. The V end lost 5 bases, the J end lost 0 bases, and 4 bases lay between the germline ends. For the CDR3, the DNA is TGTGCCAGCAGCCCGACGAACACCGGGGAGCTGTTTTTT. Encoded protein: CASSPTNTGELFF.

The gene calls are TRBV5-1 and TRBJ2-3, with 13 bases identical to TRBD2. The CDR3 runs 16 residues. J lost 5 bases, V lost 2 bases, and 5 bases had no gene match. CDR1 is SGHRS and CDR2 is YFSETQ in the germline V gene. The DNA of the CDR3 is TGCGCCAGCAGCTTACTAGCGGGAGGGTTTCAAGATACGCAGTATTTT. This translates into CASSLLAGGFQDTQYF.

In this sample, this clone turned up once. The chain combines TRBV9 with TRBJ1-1; 7 nucleotides agree with TRBD1. From germline, CDR1 is SGDLS and CDR2 YYNGEE. This CDR3 has 15 residues. With 3 bases clipped from V and 4 bases from J, the junction kept 9 bases outside the gene matches. CDR3 in DNA: TGTGCCAGCAGCGCGAACAGGGGTTCGGCCACTGAAGCTTTCTTT. It yields the protein CASSANRGSATEAFF. Variable domain in full (rest from reference TRBV9 and TRBJ1-1): DSGVTQTPKHLITATGQRVTLRCSPRSGDLSVYWYQQSLDQGLQFLIQYYNGEERAKGNILERFSAQQFPDLHSELNLSSLELGDSALYFCASSANRGSATEAFFGQGTRLTVV.

This clone was counted only a few times. The J gene is TRBJ2-2, the V gene TRBV6-2 or TRBV6-3; 7 nucleotides match TRBD1. The CDR3 is 17 amino acids. Germline loops: CDR1 MNHEY, CDR2 SVGEGT. Germline trimming cut 2 bases from V and 0 bases from J; bases unmatched to any gene: 6. The chain's CDR3 is CASSYPRGRANTGELFF. The DNA for the CDR3 is TGTGCCAGCAGTTACCCTAGGGGGCGAGCGAACACCGGGGAGCTGTTTTTT.

The chain employs TRBV11-3 and TRBJ2-1, with 12 bases fitting TRBD2. Germline V gene data show CDR1 as SGHNT and CDR2 as YENEEA. V lost 2 bases and J lost 0; bases outside the gene matches: 8. The length of the CDR3 is 19 residues. The CDR3 loop reads CASSLPGTSGWSSYNEQFF. CDR3 nucleotide sequence: TGTGCCAGCAGCTTACCCGGGACTAGCGGGTGGAGCTCCTACAATGAGCAGTTCTTC.

The V gene is TRBV12-3 or TRBV12-4, the J gene TRBJ1-6; D possibly corresponds to TRBD1 (5 bases). The CDR3 totals 12 residues. V gave up 3 bases and J gave up 9 bases, with 6 bases separating them. The CDR3, as DNA: TGTGCCAGCAGTTTGAGGGGTTCACCCCTCCACTTT. Its translation is CASSLRGSPLHF.

This clone was recorded once. J is TRBJ2-2 and V is TRBV4-1; D gene unclear. This CDR3 spans 14 amino acids. With 0 bases removed from V and 0 bases from J, the gap between germline ends came to 2 bases. The germline gives CDR1 MGHRA, CDR2 YSYEKL. This CDR3 is CASSQETNTGELFF. CDR3 DNA: TGCGCCAGCAGCCAAGAGACGAACACCGGGGAGCTGTTTTTT.

This chain joins TRBV2 and TRBJ1-4, with D hard to call. With 6 bases removed from V and 0 bases from J, the gap between germline ends came to 14 bases. The CDR3 extends over 16 amino acids. Per the germline V gene, CDR1 is SNHLY and CDR2 is FYNNEI. This CDR3 is CASSSWTVTTNEKLFF. The CDR3 DNA reads as TGTGCCAGCAGCTCCTGGACGGTTACAACTAATGAAAAACTGTTTTTT.

CDR3 sequence (DNA): TGTGCCAGCAGTTACGGGGCCAGCGAGCAGTACTTC. As protein: CASSYGASEQYF. The chain links TRBV27 to TRBJ2-7; D is tentatively TRBD1 or TRBD2 (5 bases each). Trimming took off 4 bases at V and 6 bases at J, with 10 bases between the two ends. Germline V lookup: CDR1 MNHEY, CDR2 SMNVEV (reference sequence). CDR3 length: 12 residues.

The chain is built from TRBV29-1 and TRBJ2-3; D perhaps matches TRBD1 (5 bases). Per germline, CDR1 SQVTM and CDR2 ANQGSEA. The CDR3 extends over 14 amino acids. The V gene lost 0 bases and the J gene lost 0 bases, with 7 bases spanning the gap. This chain's CDR3 is CSVEDRTSTDTQYF. DNA for the CDR3: TGCAGCGTTGAAGATCGGACAAGCACAGATACGCAGTATTTT.

This sequence joins TRBV7-2 and TRBJ2-1; 7 positions agree with TRBD1. Germline lookup yields CDR1 SGHTA and CDR2 FQGNSA. The CDR3 consists of 15 residues. J lost 0 bases, V lost 4 bases, and 3 bases had no gene match. In nucleotides, the CDR3 is TGTGCCAGCAGCTCGGACAGGTTCTCCTACAATGAGCAGTTCTTC. Residues: CASSSDRFSYNEQFF.

The rearrangement joins TRBV7-3 to TRBJ2-3; 9 bases map to TRBD2. The ends lost 2 bases at V and 7 bases at J; junction bases unmatched: 10. Germline V CDR1 and CDR2: SGHTA, FQGTGA. CDR3 size: 16 residues. The CDR3 protein is CASSLGISGSGNTQYF. The CDR3 DNA follows: TGTGCCAGCAGCTTAGGGATTAGCGGGAGTGGGAATACGCAGTATTTT.

The chain carries TRBV2 and TRBJ1-4, with 11 bases identical to TRBD1. Germline CDR1 and CDR2: SNHLY and FYNNEI. The CDR3 totals 15 residues. Trimming cost V 0 bases and J 7 bases; bases outside gene matches: 1. This CDR3 is CASSEAGTGGEKLFF. The CDR3 nucleotides are TGTGCCAGCAGTGAAGCCGGGACAGGGGGTGAAAAACTGTTTTTT.

In nucleotides, the CDR3 is TGTGCCAGCAGCCAGACTAGCGGGGGTCGACAGACCCAGTACTTC. Amino acids: CASSQTSGGRQTQYF. V and J are TRBV7-3 and TRBJ2-5; 12 bases map to TRBD2. The CDR3 is 15 residues long. Germline-derived CDR1 and CDR2 are SGHTA and FQGTGA. Trimming cost V 5 bases and J 6 bases; bases outside gene matches: 7.

The V gene is TRBV20-1, the J gene TRBJ2-5; D is uncertain. Germline assignment: CDR1 DFQATT and CDR2 SNEGSKA (reference sequence). This CDR3 region has 13 residues. V lost 3 bases, J lost 0 bases, and 8 bases lay in between. The CDR3 reads CSASDPNQETQYF. The CDR3 DNA follows: TGCAGTGCTAGTGACCCAAACCAAGAGACCCAGTACTTC.